This T cell receptor (beta chain) was found in a study of blood T cell repertoires in COVID-19. Study-level background: COVID-19 samples from acute and convalescent phases originated in the United States, Italy and Spain. From T cells, B-cell-depleted T cells, or PBMCs came the material, which was cDNA or gDNA.

Seattle researchers signed up patients amid active infection and tracked them longitudinally. Original methodology: Estimated nucleated cell counts came from reference gene primer amplification. The assay was immunoSEQ multiplex PCR, and TCRdb's table has in-frame clones only and misses some. V, J and clone size are those of that table, while D and trimming were read from the DNA. The sample holds hundreds of thousands of clones; 85% to 90% are singletons and the top ten take approximately 0.9%. The CDR3 spans 17 residues. The V gene's germline CDR1 is SGHKS and CDR2 YYEKEE (reference sequence). Trimming at V came to 5 bases and at J to 0 bases, leaving 5 bases not matched to a gene.

The sequenced material came from peripheral blood. This receptor was obtained from a man between 18 and 35 years old with COVID-19, enrolled during active disease. J is TRBJ1-6 and V is TRBV5-5, with 10 bases that match TRBD1. As DNA, the CDR3 is TGTGCCAGCAGGAGGACAGGGGGGAGCTCCTATAATTCACCCCTCCACTTT. Amino acid sequence: CASRRTGGSSYNSPLHF.